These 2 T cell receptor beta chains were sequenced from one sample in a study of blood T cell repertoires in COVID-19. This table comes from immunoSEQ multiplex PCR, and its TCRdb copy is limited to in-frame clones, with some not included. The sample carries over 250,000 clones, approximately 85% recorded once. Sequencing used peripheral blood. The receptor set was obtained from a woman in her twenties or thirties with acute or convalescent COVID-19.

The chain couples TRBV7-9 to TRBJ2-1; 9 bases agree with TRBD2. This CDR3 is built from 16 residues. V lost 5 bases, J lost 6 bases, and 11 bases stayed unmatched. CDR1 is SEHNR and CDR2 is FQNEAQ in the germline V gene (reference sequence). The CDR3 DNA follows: TGTGCCAGCAGCCCCAACGGAGCGGGAGGAACCAATGAGCAGTTCTTC. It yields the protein CASSPNGAGGTNEQFF.

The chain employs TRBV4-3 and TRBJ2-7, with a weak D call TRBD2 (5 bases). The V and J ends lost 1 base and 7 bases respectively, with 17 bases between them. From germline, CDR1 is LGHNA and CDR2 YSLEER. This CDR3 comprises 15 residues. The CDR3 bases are TGCGCCAGCAGCCAAGGCGGTTCATCCGGGGATGAGCAGTACTTC. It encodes CASSQGGSSGDEQYF.